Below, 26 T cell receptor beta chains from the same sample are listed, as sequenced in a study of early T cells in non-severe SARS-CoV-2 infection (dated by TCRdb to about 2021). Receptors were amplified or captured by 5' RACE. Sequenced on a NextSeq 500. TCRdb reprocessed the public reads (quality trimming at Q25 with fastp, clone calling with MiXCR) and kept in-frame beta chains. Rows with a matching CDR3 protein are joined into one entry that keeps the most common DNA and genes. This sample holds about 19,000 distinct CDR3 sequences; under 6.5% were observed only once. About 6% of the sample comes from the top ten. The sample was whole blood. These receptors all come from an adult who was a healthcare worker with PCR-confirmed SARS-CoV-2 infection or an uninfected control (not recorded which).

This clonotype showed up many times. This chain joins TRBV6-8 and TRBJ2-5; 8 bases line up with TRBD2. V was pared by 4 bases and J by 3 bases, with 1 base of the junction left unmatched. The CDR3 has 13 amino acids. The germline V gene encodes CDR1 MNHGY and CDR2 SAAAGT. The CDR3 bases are TGTGCCAGCAGTTGGCGGGAGGAAGAGACCCAGTACTTC. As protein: CASSWREEETQYF.

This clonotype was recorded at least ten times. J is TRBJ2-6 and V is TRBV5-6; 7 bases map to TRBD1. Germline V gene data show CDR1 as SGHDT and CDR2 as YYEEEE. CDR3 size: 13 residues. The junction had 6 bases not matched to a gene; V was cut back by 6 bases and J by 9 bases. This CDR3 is CASITRGLNVLTF. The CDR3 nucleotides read TGTGCCAGCATCACGAGGGGGCTCAACGTCCTGACTTTC. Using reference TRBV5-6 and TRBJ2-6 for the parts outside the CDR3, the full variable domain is DAGVTQSPTHLIKTRGQQVTLRCSPKSGHDTVSWYQQALGQGPQFIFQYYEEEERQRGNFPDRFSGHQFPNYSSELNVNALLLGDSALYLCASITRGLNVLTFGAGSRLTVL.

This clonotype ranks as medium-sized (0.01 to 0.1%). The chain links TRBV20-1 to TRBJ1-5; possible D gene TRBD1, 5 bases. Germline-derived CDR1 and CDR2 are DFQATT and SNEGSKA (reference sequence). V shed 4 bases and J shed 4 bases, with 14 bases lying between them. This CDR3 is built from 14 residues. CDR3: CSAIQMWGNQPQHF. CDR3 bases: TGCAGTGCTATCCAGATGTGGGGGAATCAGCCCCAGCATTTT.

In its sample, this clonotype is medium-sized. The CDR3, as DNA: TGTGCCAGCAGTTCTCTCGTCCTGGGGCCAGATACGCAGTATTTT. Encoded protein: CASSSLVLGPDTQYF. The rearrangement links TRBV28 to TRBJ2-3; a weak D match, TRBD1 (5 bases). The CDR3 consists of 15 residues. Trimming took off 4 bases at V and 4 bases at J, with 15 bases between the two ends. Germline lookup yields CDR1 MDHEN and CDR2 SYDVKM. Full variable domain (remainder filled in from reference TRBV28 and TRBJ2-3): DVKVTQSSRYLVKRTGEKVFLECVQDMDHENMFWYRQDPGLGLRLIYFSYDVKMKEKGDIPEGYSVSREKKERFSLILESASTNQTSMYLCASSSLVLGPDTQYFGPGTRLTVL.

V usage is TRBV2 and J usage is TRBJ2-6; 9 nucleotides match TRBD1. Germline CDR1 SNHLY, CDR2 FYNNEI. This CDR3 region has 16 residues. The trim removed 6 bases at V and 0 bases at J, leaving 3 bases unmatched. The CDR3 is CASSVQGASGANVLTF. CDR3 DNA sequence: TGTGCCAGCAGCGTACAGGGGGCCTCTGGGGCCAACGTCCTGACTTTC.

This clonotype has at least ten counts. CDR3 sequence: CASSSGHLNTEAFF. Here the CDR3 DNA reads TGTGCCAGTAGTTCGGGACATTTGAACACTGAAGCTTTCTTT. The rearrangement uses TRBV19 and TRBJ1-1; TRBD1 is a possible D gene (6 bases). There are 14 residues in the CDR3. Germline V gene sequence: CDR1 LNHDA, CDR2 SQIVND (reference sequence). Trimming cost V 5 bases and J 0 bases, with 10 bases left between them.

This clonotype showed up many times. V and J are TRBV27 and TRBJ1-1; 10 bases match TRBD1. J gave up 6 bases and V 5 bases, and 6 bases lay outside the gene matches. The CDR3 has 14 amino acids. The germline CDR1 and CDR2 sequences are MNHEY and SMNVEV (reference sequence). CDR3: CASSPDRGRAEAFF. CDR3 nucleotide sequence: TGTGCCAGCAGTCCTGACAGGGGGCGGGCTGAAGCTTTCTTT.

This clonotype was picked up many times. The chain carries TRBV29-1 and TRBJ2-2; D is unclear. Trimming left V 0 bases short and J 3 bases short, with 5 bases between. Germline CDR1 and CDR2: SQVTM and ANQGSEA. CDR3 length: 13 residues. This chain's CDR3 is CSVEERDTGELFF. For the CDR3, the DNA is TGCAGCGTTGAAGAGCGCGACACCGGGGAGCTGTTTTTT.

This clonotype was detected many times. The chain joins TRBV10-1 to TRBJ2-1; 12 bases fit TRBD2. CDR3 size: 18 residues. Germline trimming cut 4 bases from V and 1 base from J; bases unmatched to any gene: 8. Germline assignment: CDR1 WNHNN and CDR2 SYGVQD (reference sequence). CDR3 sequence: CASSVLAGGPGSYNEQFF. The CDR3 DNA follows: TGCGCCAGCAGTGTCCTAGCGGGAGGGCCGGGATCCTACAATGAGCAGTTCTTC.

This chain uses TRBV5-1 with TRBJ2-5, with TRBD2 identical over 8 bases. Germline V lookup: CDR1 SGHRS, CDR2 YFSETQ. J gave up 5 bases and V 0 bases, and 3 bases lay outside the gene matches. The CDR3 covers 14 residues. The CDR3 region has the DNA TGCGCCAGCAGCTTGGGTGGACTAGCCGAGACCCAGTACTTC. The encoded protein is CASSLGGLAETQYF.

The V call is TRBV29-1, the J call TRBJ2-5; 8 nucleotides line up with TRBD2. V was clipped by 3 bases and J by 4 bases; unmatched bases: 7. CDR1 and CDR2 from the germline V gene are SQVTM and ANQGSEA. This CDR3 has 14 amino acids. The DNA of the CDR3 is TGCAGCGTTGAGGGAGCGGGAGAAGGAGAGACCCAGTACTTC. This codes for CSVEGAGEGETQYF.

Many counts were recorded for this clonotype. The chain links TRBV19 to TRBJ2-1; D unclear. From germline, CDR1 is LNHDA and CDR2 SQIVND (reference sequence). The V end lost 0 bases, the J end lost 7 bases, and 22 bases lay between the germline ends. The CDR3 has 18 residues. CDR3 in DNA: TGTGCCAGTAGTATAGATCTAGAGGTTCGGCCGCCGCCGAATGAGCAGTTCTTC. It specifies CASSIDLEVRPPPNEQFF.

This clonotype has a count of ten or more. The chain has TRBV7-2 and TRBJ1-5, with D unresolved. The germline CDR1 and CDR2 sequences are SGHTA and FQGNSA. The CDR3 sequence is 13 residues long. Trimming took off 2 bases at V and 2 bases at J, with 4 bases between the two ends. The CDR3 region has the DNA TGTGCCAGCAGCTTACAACGCAATCAGCCCCAGCATTTT. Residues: CASSLQRNQPQHF.

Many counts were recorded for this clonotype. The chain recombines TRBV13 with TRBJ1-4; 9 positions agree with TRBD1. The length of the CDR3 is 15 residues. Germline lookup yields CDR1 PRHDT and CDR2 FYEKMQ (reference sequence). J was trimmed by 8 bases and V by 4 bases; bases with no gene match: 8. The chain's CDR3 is CASSSDGTGSEKLFF. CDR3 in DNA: TGTGCCAGCAGCTCCGACGGGACAGGGAGCGAAAAACTGTTTTTT.

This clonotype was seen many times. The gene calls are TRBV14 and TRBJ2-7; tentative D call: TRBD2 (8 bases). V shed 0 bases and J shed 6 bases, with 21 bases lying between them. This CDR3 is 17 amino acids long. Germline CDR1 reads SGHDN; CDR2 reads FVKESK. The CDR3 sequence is CASSQDYRGLGPIEQYF. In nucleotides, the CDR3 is TGTGCCAGCAGCCAAGATTACAGGGGACTAGGCCCGATCGAGCAGTACTTC.

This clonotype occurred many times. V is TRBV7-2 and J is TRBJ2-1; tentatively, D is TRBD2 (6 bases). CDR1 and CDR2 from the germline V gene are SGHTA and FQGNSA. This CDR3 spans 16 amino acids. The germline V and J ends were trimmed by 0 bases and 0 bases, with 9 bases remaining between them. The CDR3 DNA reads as TGTGCCAGCAGCTTAGCGGGGCGGGGCTCCTACAATGAGCAGTTCTTC. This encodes CASSLAGRGSYNEQFF. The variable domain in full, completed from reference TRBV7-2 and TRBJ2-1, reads GAGVSQSPSNKVTEKGKDVELRCDPISGHTALYWYRQSLGQGLEFLIYFQGNSAPDKSGLPSDRFSAERTGGSVSTLTIQRTQQEDSAVYLCASSLAGRGSYNEQFFGPGTRLTVL.

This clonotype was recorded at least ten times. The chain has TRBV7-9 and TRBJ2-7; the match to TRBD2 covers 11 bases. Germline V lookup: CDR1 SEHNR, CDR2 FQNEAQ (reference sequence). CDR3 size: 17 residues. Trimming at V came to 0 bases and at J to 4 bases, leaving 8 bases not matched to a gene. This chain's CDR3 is CASSLAPLAGDTYEQYF. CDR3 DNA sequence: TGTGCCAGCAGCTTAGCGCCACTAGCGGGGGATACTTACGAGCAGTACTTC.

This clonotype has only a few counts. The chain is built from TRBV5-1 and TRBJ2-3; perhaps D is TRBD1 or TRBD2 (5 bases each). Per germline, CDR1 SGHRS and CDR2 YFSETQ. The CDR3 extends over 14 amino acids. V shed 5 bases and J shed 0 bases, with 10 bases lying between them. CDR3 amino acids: CASRTGTSTDTQYF. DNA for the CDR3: TGCGCCAGCAGGACCGGGACCAGCACAGATACGCAGTATTTT.

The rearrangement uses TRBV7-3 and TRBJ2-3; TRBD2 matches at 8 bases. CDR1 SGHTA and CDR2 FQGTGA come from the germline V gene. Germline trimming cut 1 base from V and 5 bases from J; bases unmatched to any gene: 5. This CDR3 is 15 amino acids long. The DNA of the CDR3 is TGTGCCAGCAGCTTAAGCGGGACTAGTCAAGATACGCAGTATTTT. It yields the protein CASSLSGTSQDTQYF.

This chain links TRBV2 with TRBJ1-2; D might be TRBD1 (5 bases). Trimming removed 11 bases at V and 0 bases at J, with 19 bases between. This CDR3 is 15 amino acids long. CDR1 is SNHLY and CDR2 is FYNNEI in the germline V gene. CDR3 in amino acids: CARGRGDEANYGYTF. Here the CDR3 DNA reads TGTGCCCGAGGGAGGGGAGATGAAGCTAACTATGGCTACACCTTC.

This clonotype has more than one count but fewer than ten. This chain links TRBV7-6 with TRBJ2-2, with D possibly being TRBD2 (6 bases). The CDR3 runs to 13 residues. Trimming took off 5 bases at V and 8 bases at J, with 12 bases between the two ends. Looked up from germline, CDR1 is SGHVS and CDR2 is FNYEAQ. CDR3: CASSEGGTGELFF. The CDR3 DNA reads TGTGCCAGCAGCGAGGGCGGGACGGGGGAGCTGTTTTTT.

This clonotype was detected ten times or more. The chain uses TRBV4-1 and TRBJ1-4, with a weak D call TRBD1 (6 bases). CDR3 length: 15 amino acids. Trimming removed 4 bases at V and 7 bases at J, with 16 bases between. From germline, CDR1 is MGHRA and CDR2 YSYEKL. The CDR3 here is CASSPGGRGLEKLFF. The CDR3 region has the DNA TGCGCCAGCAGCCCGGGGGGCAGGGGACTTGAAAAACTGTTTTTT.

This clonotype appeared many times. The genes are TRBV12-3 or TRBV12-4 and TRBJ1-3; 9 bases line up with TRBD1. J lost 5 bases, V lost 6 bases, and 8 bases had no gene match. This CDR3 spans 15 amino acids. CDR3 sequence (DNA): TGTGCCAGCAGCCCCCTTGGGACAGGGAGAAACACCATATATTTT. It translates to CASSPLGTGRNTIYF.

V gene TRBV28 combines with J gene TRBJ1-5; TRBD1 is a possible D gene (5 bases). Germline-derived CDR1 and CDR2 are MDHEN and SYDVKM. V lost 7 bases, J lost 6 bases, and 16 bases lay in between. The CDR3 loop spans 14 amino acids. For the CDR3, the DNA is TGTGCCAGCACGGGGGAGGGCGCAATTCAGCCCCAGCATTTT. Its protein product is CASTGEGAIQPQHF.

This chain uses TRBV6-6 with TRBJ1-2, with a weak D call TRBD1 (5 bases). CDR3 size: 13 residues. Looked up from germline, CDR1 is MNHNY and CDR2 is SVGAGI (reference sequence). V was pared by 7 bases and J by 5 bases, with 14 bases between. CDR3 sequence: CASNARGTYGYTF. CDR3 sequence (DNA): TGTGCCAGCAACGCAAGGGGCACGTATGGCTACACCTTC.

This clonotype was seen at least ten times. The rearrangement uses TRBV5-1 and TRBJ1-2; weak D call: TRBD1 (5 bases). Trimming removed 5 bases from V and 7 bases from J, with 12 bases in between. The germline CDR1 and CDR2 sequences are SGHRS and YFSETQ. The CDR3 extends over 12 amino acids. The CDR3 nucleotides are TGCGCCAGCAGTTTAGCAGGGTTTGGCTACACCTTC. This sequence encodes CASSLAGFGYTF.